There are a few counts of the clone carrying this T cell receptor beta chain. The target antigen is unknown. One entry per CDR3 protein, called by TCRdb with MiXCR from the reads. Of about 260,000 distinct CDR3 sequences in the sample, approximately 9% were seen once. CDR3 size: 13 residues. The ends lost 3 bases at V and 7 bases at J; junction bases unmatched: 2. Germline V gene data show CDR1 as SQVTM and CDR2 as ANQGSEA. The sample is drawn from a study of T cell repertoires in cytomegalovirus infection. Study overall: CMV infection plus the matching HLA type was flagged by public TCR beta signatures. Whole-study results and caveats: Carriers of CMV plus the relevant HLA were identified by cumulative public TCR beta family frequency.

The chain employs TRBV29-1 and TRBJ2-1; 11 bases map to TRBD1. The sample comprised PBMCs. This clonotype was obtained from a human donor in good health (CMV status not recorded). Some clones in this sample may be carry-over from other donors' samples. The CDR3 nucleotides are TGCAGCGTTGACCGGGACAGGGGGAATGAGCAGTTCTTC. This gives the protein CSVDRDRGNEQFF.